This TCR beta chain was identified during a study of identical twins (dated by TCRdb to the mid-2010s). Background on the whole study: To test whether fetal clonotypes persist, the study used deep sequencing on TCR alpha and beta repertoires from monozygotic twins, unrelated adults of various ages, and cord blood. To rule out contamination, the twin experiments were replicated at different times with different library preparation protocols. Paper-wide results and their limitations: Conclusions relied on cross-sectional statistical analysis, since the same donors could not be followed over many years. Out-of-frame TCR alpha sharing in monozygotic twins was systematically underestimated by recombination models, whereas sharing between unrelated individuals was in agreement with the recombination models. Zero-insertion analyses could be partly confounded by invariant T cells such as MAIT and iNKT, though diverse VJ usage argued against such confounding for most clonotypes. Excess twin sharing in beta out-of-frame sequences was weaker because fewer shared sequences lowered the signal-to-noise ratio. Fewer insertions were carried by abundant cord blood beta clonotypes; a weaker similar trend was observed in young adult naive repertoires, while no such trend was observed in memory repertoires. Compared with coincidental sharing between unrelated individuals, out-of-frame TCR alpha sequences shared between twins showed an excess of sequences with low generation probability.

Measured from the cysteine to the phenylalanine, the CDR3 is 15 residues long. CDR3 DNA is the only sequence kept; it has 45 bases, read in frame from the first base. As encoded in the germline V gene, CDR1 is SQVTM while CDR2 is ANQGSEA. Unmatched junction bases come to 14, with V trimmed by 8 bases and J by 4 bases. As to this clonotype: What antigen it recognizes has not been identified. A clone one base away is much larger, so this may be a read error.

The library was made by 5' RACE. The instrument was an Illumina HiSeq 2000. Template switching added a universal primer binding site, and the final cDNA carried a unique molecular identifier that allowed TCR cDNA molecules to be counted accurately. First-strand cDNA for TCR alpha and beta chains was synthesized from specific primers in the conserved constant-segment region. Each cDNA library was double barcoded, with a SMART-Mk sample barcode plus Illumina barcodes, to control for contamination. TruSeq adapter sequences, together with Illumina sample barcodes, were added in two successive PCR steps. Sequencing of the TCR alpha and beta cDNA libraries was done on the Illumina HiSeq platform using custom primers. Per the original workflow: MiGEC processed the raw reads to extract unique molecular identifiers, while MiXCR was used to determine the CDR3 positions. Recombination models were inferred per individual with the repgenHMM and IGoR tools using an EM algorithm. The analysis of shared clonotypes was done with the tcR package in R, with sharing normalized by the product of cloneset sizes. To study raw recombination free of thymic and clonal selection effects, out-of-frame nonproductive sequences were analyzed. The public reads were run again by TCRdb, first through fastp at Q25 and then through MiXCR, and only productive beta chains were kept. For every CDR3 protein sequence, its rows merge into one entry that carries the most common genes and DNA. What appears here as the V and J calls and clone size reflects TCRdb's work, not the paper's. A total of 200,000 to 300,000 distinct CDR3 sequences appear in this sample, 8% to 11% of them only once. The ten largest clonotypes hold approximately 11% of the sample.

Every donor in the study was a healthy Caucasian. Miltenyi CD45RO+ enrichment and human naive T-cell isolation kits were used to isolate memory (CD45RO+) and naive T cells from PBMC. This chain is built from TRBV29-1 and TRBJ2-3, with 8 bases in between that match TRBD2. The receptor was derived from a man between 50 and 59 years old in good health. The material sequenced was memory T cells sorted from blood. Per the publication, the cell subset or site label means: CD45RO+ enriched T cells. CDR3 reads: CSLFKAGEAPDTQYF. The DNA sequence follows: TGCAGCCTATTCAAAGCGGGAGAGGCTCCAGATACGCAGTATTTT.